The 27 T cell receptor beta chains below come from one sample, sequenced in a study of blood T cell repertoires in COVID-19. Generated by immunoSEQ multiplex PCR, the TCRdb table keeps only in-frame clones and is missing some. The sample has roughly 150,000 clones; around 87% are singletons. Sequencing was performed on peripheral blood. These receptors were taken from a woman in her seventies with COVID-19, enrolled during active disease.

This clone has just one count. This sequence joins TRBV5-4 and TRBJ2-3, with 10 bases aligning to TRBD2. The germline V gene has CDR1 SGHNT and CDR2 YYREEE (reference sequence). The CDR3 is 19 amino acids. J gave up 4 bases and V 0 bases, and 14 bases lay outside the gene matches. The CDR3 here is CASSLGLSGGASRADTQYF. In DNA form, the CDR3 reads TGTGCCAGCAGCTTGGGACTGAGCGGGGGGGCCTCGAGAGCAGATACGCAGTATTTT. The complete variable domain, with remaining parts taken from reference TRBV5-4 and TRBJ2-3, reads ETGVTQSPTHLIKTRGQQVTLRCSSQSGHNTVSWYQQALGQGPQFIFQYYREEENGRGNFPPRFSGLQFPNYSSELNVNALELDDSALYLCASSLGLSGGASRADTQYFGPGTRLTVL.

The rearrangement joins TRBV6-2 or TRBV6-3 to TRBJ2-7; 12 bases are shared with TRBD2. V lost 5 bases to trimming and J lost 7 bases; unmatched junction nucleotides: 12. CDR3 length: 16 amino acids. CDR1 and CDR2 (germline): MNHEY, SVGEGT. The CDR3 sequence is CASSRLAGAPVEEQYF. The CDR3 coding sequence is TGTGCCAGCAGTCGACTAGCGGGGGCTCCGGTCGAGGAGCAGTACTTC.

The chain couples TRBV5-1 to TRBJ1-1; no reliable D call. Germline loops: CDR1 SGHRS, CDR2 YFSETQ. The V gene lost 2 bases and the J gene lost 1 base, with 6 bases spanning the gap. CDR3 length equals 13 residues. CDR3 residues: CASSLGRNTEAFF. The DNA of the CDR3 is TGCGCCAGCAGCTTAGGGAGGAACACTGAAGCTTTCTTT.

The V gene is TRBV10-2, the J gene TRBJ1-5, with 8 bases matching TRBD1. J gave up 3 bases and V 8 bases, and 3 bases lay outside the gene matches. This CDR3 comprises 13 residues. Germline values: CDR1 WSHSY, CDR2 SAAADI. The CDR3 sequence is CASRDRFNQPQHF. CDR3 nucleotides: TGCGCCAGCCGGGACAGGTTCAATCAGCCCCAGCATTTT.

The chain is built from TRBV28 and TRBJ2-7; 7 positions match TRBD2. CDR1 is MDHEN, CDR2 SYDVKM, per germline. V dropped 10 bases and J dropped 4; count of bases not matched to a gene: 4. The CDR3 has 11 residues. In DNA form, the CDR3 reads TGTGCCACCTCCGGGGGGTACGAGCAGTACTTC. Its translation is CATSGGYEQYF.

This clone was detected once. The chain couples TRBV20-1 to TRBJ1-1; maybe TRBD1 (6 bases). The germline V gene encodes CDR1 DFQATT and CDR2 SNEGSKA (reference sequence). CDR3 length: 11 amino acids. The CDR3 DNA sequence: TGCACTATCTCTCCGGGGACAGAAGCTTTCTTT. Translating it yields CTISPGTEAFF.

This clone was seen only once. J is TRBJ2-7 and V is TRBV7-2; TRBD1 matches at 7 bases. The germline CDR1 and CDR2 sequences are SGHTA and FQGNSA. The CDR3 loop spans 16 amino acids. V was pared by 5 bases and J by 0 bases, with 10 bases of the junction left unmatched. DNA for the CDR3: TGTGCCAGCAGCCACATCTTCGGGACAGCCTCCTACGAGCAGTACTTC. Protein product: CASSHIFGTASYEQYF.

J is TRBJ1-3 and V is TRBV19; no reliable D call. CDR3 length equals 14 residues. Germline-derived CDR1 and CDR2 are LNHDA and SQIVND (reference sequence). The CDR3 nucleotides read TGTGTCTTCTTAGGCGGGAGCTCTGGAAACACCATATATTTT. This translates into CVFLGGSSGNTIYF.

The chain joins TRBV7-9 to TRBJ1-1, with 7 bases identical to TRBD1. Germline CDR1 and CDR2: SEHNR and FQNEAQ (reference sequence). The CDR3 covers 15 residues. V gave up 1 base and J gave up 2 bases; unmatched junction bases: 4. This chain's CDR3 is CASSLDRGVNTEAFF. The CDR3 DNA follows: TGTGCCAGCAGCTTAGACAGGGGCGTCAACACTGAAGCTTTCTTT.

The chain carries TRBV28 and TRBJ2-2; 7 bases match TRBD1. The J segment lost 3 bases and the V segment lost 7 bases, leaving 5 bases of the junction unmatched. Germline V CDR1 and CDR2: MDHEN, SYDVKM. The CDR3 totals 14 residues. The CDR3 DNA reads TGTGCCAGCATGAAGGGGGCGTACACCGGGGAGCTGTTTTTT. Translated: CASMKGAYTGELFF.

The J gene is TRBJ2-3, the V gene TRBV7-2; tentative D call: TRBD1 (6 bases). There are 14 residues in the CDR3. Germline lookup yields CDR1 SGHTA and CDR2 FQGNSA. V gave up 7 bases and J gave up 4 bases, with 15 bases separating them. The CDR3 coding sequence is TGTGCCAGCACCCAGAAGGGGGTAGCAGATACGCAGTATTTT. Translated: CASTQKGVADTQYF.

This clone was picked up a small number of times. The V gene is TRBV28, the J gene TRBJ1-2, with TRBD1 identical over 7 bases. Germline loops: CDR1 MDHEN, CDR2 SYDVKM. The CDR3 totals 18 residues. The J segment lost 4 bases and the V segment lost 6 bases, leaving 20 bases of the junction unmatched. For the CDR3, the DNA is TGTGCCAGCAGATCGACTCCGAAAGACAGGGCCCCTTCCTATGGCTACACCTTC. Protein: CASRSTPKDRAPSYGYTF.

This chain joins TRBV6-5 and TRBJ2-5, with 9 nucleotides matching TRBD1. Germline-derived CDR1 and CDR2 are MNHEY and SVGAGI. The CDR3 is made up of 14 amino acids. J lost 5 bases, V lost 6 bases, and 7 bases had no gene match. This CDR3 is CASSSGQGRETQYF. In nucleotides, the CDR3 is TGTGCCAGCAGCTCGGGACAGGGCCGTGAGACCCAGTACTTC.

The rearrangement uses TRBV5-4 and TRBJ1-1; possibly TRBD1 for D (5 bases). The V gene's germline CDR1 is SGHNT and CDR2 YYREEE (reference sequence). The CDR3 extends over 16 amino acids. V was cut by 0 bases and J by 0 bases, with 12 bases left in between. This chain's CDR3 is CASSLAPQDMNTEAFF. CDR3 sequence (DNA): TGTGCCAGCAGCTTGGCCCCACAGGATATGAACACTGAAGCTTTCTTT.

The rearrangement uses TRBV15 and TRBJ2-5; TRBD2 matches at 9 bases. With V trimmed by 1 base and J by 2 bases, 8 bases remained unmatched. The length of the CDR3 is 17 residues. Germline V CDR1 and CDR2: LNHNV, YYDKDF (reference sequence). CDR3 protein: CATSRGIGLARQETQYF. CDR3 bases: TGTGCCACCAGCAGAGGGATTGGACTAGCGAGACAAGAGACCCAGTACTTC.

This chain connects TRBV29-1 to TRBJ1-1; 10 bases line up with TRBD1. Germline V gives CDR1 SQVTM, CDR2 ANQGSEA. The CDR3 sequence is 13 residues long. V was pared by 3 bases and J by 11 bases, with 9 bases of the junction left unmatched. CDR3: CSVDVTGGGGAFF. DNA of the CDR3: TGCAGCGTTGACGTGACAGGGGGCGGAGGTGCTTTCTTT. Filled out from reference TRBV29-1 and TRBJ1-1, the complete variable domain reads SAVISQKPSRDICQRGTSLTIQCQVDSQVTMMFWYRQQPGQSLTLIATANQGSEATYESGFVIDKFPISRPNLTFSTLTVSNMSPEDSSIYLCSVDVTGGGGAFFGQGTRLTVV.

The V call is TRBV15, the J call TRBJ1-2, with a weak D call TRBD1 (6 bases). Trimming shortened V by 1 base and J by 1 base, and 7 bases separated the two germline ends. From germline, CDR1 is LNHNV and CDR2 YYDKDF (reference sequence). The CDR3 length is 14 residues. The DNA of the CDR3 is TGTGCCACCAGCAGAGCCAGGGGTAACTATGGCTACACCTTC. As protein: CATSRARGNYGYTF.

This chain uses TRBV6-2 or TRBV6-3 with TRBJ1-4; possibly TRBD1 for D (6 bases). Trimming removed 5 bases from V and 5 bases from J, with 15 bases in between. Germline values: CDR1 MNHEY, CDR2 SVGEGT. There are 15 residues in the CDR3. CDR3 DNA sequence: TGTGCCAGCAGTCCCCGGACAGCGCTAAATGAAAAACTGTTTTTT. It codes for CASSPRTALNEKLFF.

This chain's CDR3 is CASIPPGGFYNSPLHF. As DNA, the CDR3 is TGTGCCAGCATCCCCCCGGGGGGCTTCTATAATTCACCCCTCCACTTT. The chain is built from TRBV28 and TRBJ1-6; TRBD1 is a possible D gene (6 bases). Germline V lookup: CDR1 MDHEN, CDR2 SYDVKM. The CDR3 sequence is 16 residues long. Trimming shortened V by 7 bases and J by 3 bases, and 16 bases separated the two germline ends.

The chain carries TRBV5-1 and TRBJ1-2, with a possible D match to TRBD1 (6 bases). This CDR3 is built from 14 residues. The ends were cut back, 3 bases at V and 2 bases at J, with 11 bases in the middle. In germline, CDR1 is SGHRS, CDR2 YFSETQ. As DNA, the CDR3 is TGCGCCAGCAGCTACCGGGACACCAACTATGGCTACACCTTC. The encoded protein is CASSYRDTNYGYTF.

The rearrangement uses TRBV5-1 and TRBJ2-3; D might be TRBD2 (6 bases). CDR1 and CDR2 (germline): SGHRS, YFSETQ. The CDR3 contains 16 residues. V was cut by 0 bases and J by 0 bases, with 11 bases left in between. The CDR3 DNA is TGCGCCAGCAGCTTGGTGCGGGACTCTAGCACAGATACGCAGTATTTT. It is translated as CASSLVRDSSTDTQYF.

This clone was counted a few times. The genes are TRBV3-1 (or the pseudogene TRBV3-2) and TRBJ2-2, with D unclear. CDR1 LGHDT and CDR2 YNNKEL come from the germline V gene (reference sequence). The CDR3 covers 14 residues. V was clipped by 2 bases and J by 4 bases, with 8 bases between them. DNA of the CDR3: TGTGCCAGCAGCCAATCTCGAGGCACCGGGGAGCTGTTTTTT. This translates into CASSQSRGTGELFF.

This chain links TRBV27 with TRBJ2-5; TRBD1 agrees at 8 bases. This CDR3 has 16 amino acids. V was clipped by 6 bases and J by 6 bases; unmatched bases: 15. Germline CDR1 is MNHEY and CDR2 is SMNVEV (reference sequence). CDR3 coding DNA: TGTGCCAGCAGCAGCGATGGCAGGCAGGGGGCGAAGACCCAGTACTTC. This translates into CASSSDGRQGAKTQYF.

The V gene is TRBV25-1, the J gene TRBJ1-1, with D perhaps TRBD1 (5 bases). Trimming cost V 1 base and J 0 bases, with 9 bases left between them. CDR1 MGHDK and CDR2 SYGVNS come from the germline V gene. This CDR3 is built from 15 residues. CDR3 DNA sequence: TGTGCCAGCAGTGAATGGGGGGGACTGAACACTGAAGCTTTCTTT. Residues: CASSEWGGLNTEAFF.

The sample holds a few counts of this clone. V gene TRBV5-6 combines with J gene TRBJ1-3; D is unclear. The CDR3 has 13 residues. Germline V CDR1 and CDR2: SGHDT, YYEEEE. V was trimmed by 4 bases and J by 2 bases, leaving 7 bases between them. CDR3 in amino acids: CASSVVTGNTIYF. Here the CDR3 DNA reads TGTGCCAGCAGCGTGGTTACTGGAAACACCATATATTTT. Combining the CDR3 with reference TRBV5-6 and TRBJ1-3 gives the whole variable domain DAGVTQSPTHLIKTRGQQVTLRCSPKSGHDTVSWYQQALGQGPQFIFQYYEEEERQRGNFPDRFSGHQFPNYSSELNVNALLLGDSALYLCASSVVTGNTIYFGEGSWLTVV.

V gene TRBV12-3 or TRBV12-4 combines with J gene TRBJ1-2, with D possibly TRBD1 on 5 matching bases. V was shortened by 8 bases and J by 2 bases, with 12 bases between the two germline ends. The CDR3 sequence is 13 residues long. The CDR3 coding sequence is TGTGCCAGCTACCTTTCAGGGAACTATGGCTACACCTTC. As protein: CASYLSGNYGYTF.

CDR3 loop: CASSPLFSTDTQYF. Written as DNA, the CDR3 is TGTGCCAGCAGCCCGTTATTCAGCACAGATACGCAGTATTTT. The chain has TRBV11-2 and TRBJ2-3; unclear D gene. This CDR3 has 14 residues. The V gene's germline CDR1 is SGHAT and CDR2 FQNNGV. V gave up 5 bases and J gave up 0 bases, with 9 bases separating them.